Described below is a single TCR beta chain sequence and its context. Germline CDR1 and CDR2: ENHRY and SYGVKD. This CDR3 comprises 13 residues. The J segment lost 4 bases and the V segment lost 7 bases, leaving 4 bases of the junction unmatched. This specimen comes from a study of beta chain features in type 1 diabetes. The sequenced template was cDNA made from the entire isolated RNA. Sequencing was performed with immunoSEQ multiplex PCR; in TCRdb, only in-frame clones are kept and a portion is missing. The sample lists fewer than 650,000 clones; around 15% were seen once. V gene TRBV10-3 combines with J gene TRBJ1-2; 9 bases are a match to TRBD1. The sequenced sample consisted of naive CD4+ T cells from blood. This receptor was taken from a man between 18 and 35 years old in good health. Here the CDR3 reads CAIMGQGGYGYTF. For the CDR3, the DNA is TGTGCCATCATGGGACAGGGAGGCTATGGCTACACCTTC.